This is a list of T cell receptor beta chains from one sample in a study of blood T cell repertoires in COVID-19. Assay: immunoSEQ multiplex PCR; the TCRdb copy retains only in-frame clones and omits some. The data contain about 47,000 clones, around 83% of them singletons. The specimen sequenced was peripheral blood. These TCRs come from a human donor with acute or convalescent COVID-19. The donor label of this sample is uncertain. CDR3s include the opening cysteine and the closing phenylalanine or tryptophan. The order of the fields is clone size, V gene, J gene, D gene, CDR3 DNA, CDR3 protein. The D gene is left open where the match is weak. A clone size is listed for some rows: how often the clone was seen (once, few, many), or a class if it is expanded.

>NA|TRBV24-1|TRBJ2-5|NA
TGTGCCACCAGTGATCCCGGACAGCTCCAAGAGACCCAGTACTTC
CATSDPGQLQETQYF
>NA|TRBV9|TRBJ1-1|NA
TGTGCCAGCAGCAGACGGACAGAGAACACTGAAGCTTTCTTT
CASSRRTENTEAFF
>few|TRBV20-1|TRBJ1-5|NA
TGCAGTGCTGGGGAGGGGAAGCCCCAGCATTTT
CSAGEGKPQHF
>NA|TRBV19|TRBJ2-3|NA
TGTGCCAGTAGTATCAGGCAATCTCGGGGGTCAGATACGCAGTATTTT
CASSIRQSRGSDTQYF
>NA|TRBV11-3|TRBJ1-1|NA
TGTGCCAGCAGCCCTCCGTGGGGCAGCCAAGAAGCTTTCTTT
CASSPPWGSQEAFF
>once|TRBV29-1|TRBJ1-5|NA
TGCAGCGTTGAAGAGGCCAGAAATCAGCCCCAGCATTTT
CSVEEARNQPQHF
>once|TRBV11-3|TRBJ1-1|NA
TGTGCCAGCAGCGGCAGTCCAGGGAACACTGAAGCTTTCTTT
CASSGSPGNTEAFF
>NA|TRBV19|TRBJ2-7|NA
TGTGCCAGTAGTATACCCCCCCTCTACGAGCAGTACTTC
CASSIPPLYEQYF
>NA|TRBV7-8|TRBJ1-1|TRBD1
TGTGCCAGCAGCAGACGACAGGGGTTGAACACTGAAGCTTTCTTT
CASSRRQGLNTEAFF
>NA|TRBV6-5|TRBJ1-5|NA
TGTGCCTCTGAAAGGGGCGAGCTCAATCAGCCCCAGCATTTT
CASERGELNQPQHF
>NA|TRBV6-1|TRBJ2-7|NA
TGTGCCAGCAGTGAATCGGCCTCTATGGGACACCTTTTCTACGAGCAGTACTTC
CASSESASMGHLFYEQYF
>few|TRBV10-3|TRBJ2-7|NA
TGTGCCATCAGTGAGGTAGCTGGATCCTACGAGCAGTACTTC
CAISEVAGSYEQYF
>NA|TRBV4-1|TRBJ1-1|NA
TGCGCCAGCAGAACCCAGGGCGACACTGAAGCTTTCTTT
CASRTQGDTEAFF
>once|TRBV7-8|TRBJ1-1|NA
TGTGCCAGTGGGACTCTCGGAATCGGAGGCACTGAAGCTTTCTTT
CASGTLGIGGTEAFF
>NA|TRBV30|TRBJ1-2|TRBD1
TGTGCCTGGAGTGGATTGGGGACAGGGGTCTACACCTTC
CAWSGLGTGVYTF
>NA|TRBV5-4|TRBJ1-6|NA
TGTGCCAGCAGGATCGGGGGGGACTATAATTCACCCCTCCACTTT
CASRIGGDYNSPLHF
>NA|TRBV5-4|TRBJ1-2|NA
TGTGCCAGCAGCTTGGCCTCTGCAGGGGAGAATGGCTACACCTTC
CASSLASAGENGYTF
>NA|TRBV12-3/TRBV12-4|TRBJ1-1|NA
TGTGCCAGCAGTTCAGGTGAAGCCACTGAAGCTTTCTTT
CASSSGEATEAFF
>NA|TRBV5-8|TRBJ2-3|TRBD2
TGTGCCAGCAGCCCCTGGGAGCGGGGGGGCACAGATACGCAGTATTTT
CASSPWERGGTDTQYF
>few|TRBV19|TRBJ1-5|TRBD1
TGTGCCAGTAGTATCGGACAGGTCCTCCAGCATTTT
CASSIGQVLQHF
>NA|TRBV6-2/TRBV6-3|TRBJ2-7|NA
TGTGCCAGCAGTTACTGGTCAGGCCCTTACGAGCAGTACTTC
CASSYWSGPYEQYF
>NA|TRBV4-3|TRBJ2-3|NA
TGCGCCAGCAGCCAGTTTAGGGGGGGGCCCCCAGATACGCAGTATTTT
CASSQFRGGPPDTQYF
>NA|TRBV28|TRBJ1-2|NA
TGTGCCAGCAGTTCGGGGGGGCTTGGATCAATGTATGGCTACACCTTC
CASSSGGLGSMYGYTF